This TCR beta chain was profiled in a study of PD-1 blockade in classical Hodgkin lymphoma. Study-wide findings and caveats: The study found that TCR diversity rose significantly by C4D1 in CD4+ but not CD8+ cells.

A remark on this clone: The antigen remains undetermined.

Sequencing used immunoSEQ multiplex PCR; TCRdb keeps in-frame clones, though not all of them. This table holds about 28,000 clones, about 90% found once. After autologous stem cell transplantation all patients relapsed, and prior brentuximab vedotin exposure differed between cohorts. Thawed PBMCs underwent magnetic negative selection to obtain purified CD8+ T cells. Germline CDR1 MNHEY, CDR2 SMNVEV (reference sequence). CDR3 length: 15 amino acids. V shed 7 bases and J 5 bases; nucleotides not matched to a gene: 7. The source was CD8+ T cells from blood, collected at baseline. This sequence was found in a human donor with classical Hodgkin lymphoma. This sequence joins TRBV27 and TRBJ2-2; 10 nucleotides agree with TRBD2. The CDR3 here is CASTPSGSRTGELFF. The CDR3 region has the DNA TGTGCCAGCACCCCTAGCGGGAGTAGGACCGGGGAGCTGTTTTTT.